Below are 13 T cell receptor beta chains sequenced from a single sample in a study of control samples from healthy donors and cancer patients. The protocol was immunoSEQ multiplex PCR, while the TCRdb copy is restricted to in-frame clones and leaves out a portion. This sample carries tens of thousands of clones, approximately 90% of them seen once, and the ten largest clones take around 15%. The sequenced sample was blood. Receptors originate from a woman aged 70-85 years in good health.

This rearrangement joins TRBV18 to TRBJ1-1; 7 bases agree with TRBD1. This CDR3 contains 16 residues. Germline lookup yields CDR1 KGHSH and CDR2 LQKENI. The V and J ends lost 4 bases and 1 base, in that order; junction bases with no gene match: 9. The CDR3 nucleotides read TGTGCCAGCTCACGACGGGAGGGGGCAGGGAACACTGAAGCTTTCTTT. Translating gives CASSRREGAGNTEAFF. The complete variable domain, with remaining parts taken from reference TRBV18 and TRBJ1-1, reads NAGVMQNPRHLVRRRGQEARLRCSPMKGHSHVYWYRQLPEEGLKFMVYLQKENIIDESGMPKERFSAEFPKEGPSILRIQQVVRGDSAAYFCASSRREGAGNTEAFFGQGTRLTVV.

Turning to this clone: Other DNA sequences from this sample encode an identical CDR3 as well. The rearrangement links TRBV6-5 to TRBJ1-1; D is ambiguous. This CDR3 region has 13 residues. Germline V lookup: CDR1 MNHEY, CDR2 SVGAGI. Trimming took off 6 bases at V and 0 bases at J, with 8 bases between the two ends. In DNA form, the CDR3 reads TGTGCCAGCAGGCGGAGCATGAACACTGAAGCTTTCTTT. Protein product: CASRRSMNTEAFF.

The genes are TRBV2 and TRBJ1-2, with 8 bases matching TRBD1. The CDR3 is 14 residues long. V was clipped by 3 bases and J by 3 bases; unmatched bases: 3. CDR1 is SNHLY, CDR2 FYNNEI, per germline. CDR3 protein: CASSEDRADYGYTF. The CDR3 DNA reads TGTGCCAGCAGTGAGGACAGGGCGGACTATGGCTACACCTTC.

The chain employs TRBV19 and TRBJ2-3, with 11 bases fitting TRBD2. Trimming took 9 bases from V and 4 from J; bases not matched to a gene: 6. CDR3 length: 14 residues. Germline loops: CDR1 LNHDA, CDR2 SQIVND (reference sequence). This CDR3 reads CARTLAGGPDTQYF. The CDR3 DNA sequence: TGTGCCAGAACCTTAGCGGGAGGGCCAGATACGCAGTATTTT.

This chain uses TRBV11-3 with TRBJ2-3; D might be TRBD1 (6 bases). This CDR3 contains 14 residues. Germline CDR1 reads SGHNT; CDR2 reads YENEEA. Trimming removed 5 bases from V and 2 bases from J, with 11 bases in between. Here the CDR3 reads CASSQQGTTDTQYF. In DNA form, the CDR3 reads TGTGCCAGCAGCCAACAGGGTACCACAGATACGCAGTATTTT.

DNA of the CDR3: TGTGCCAGCAGTGAAGGGACAGGGCCGCATTTT. As protein: CASSEGTGPHF. The gene calls are TRBV2 and TRBJ1-5; TRBD1 aligns across 8 bases. After removal of 1 base from V and 15 bases from J, the junction contained 2 bases not matched to a gene. The length of the CDR3 is 11 residues. Germline V gives CDR1 SNHLY, CDR2 FYNNEI.

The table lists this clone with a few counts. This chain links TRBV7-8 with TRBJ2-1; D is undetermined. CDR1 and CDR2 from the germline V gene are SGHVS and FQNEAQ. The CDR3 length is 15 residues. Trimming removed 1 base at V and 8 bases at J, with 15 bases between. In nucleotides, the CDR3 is TGTGCCAGCAGCTTAGAAGTAGCACCAGGTCATGAGCAGTTCTTC. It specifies CASSLEVAPGHEQFF.

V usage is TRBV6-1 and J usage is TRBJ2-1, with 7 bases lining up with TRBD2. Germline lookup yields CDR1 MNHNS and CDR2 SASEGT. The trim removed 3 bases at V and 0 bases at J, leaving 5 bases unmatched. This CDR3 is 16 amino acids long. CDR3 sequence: CASSDPGLTSYNEQFF. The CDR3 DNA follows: TGTGCCAGCAGTGATCCGGGACTAACCTCCTACAATGAGCAGTTCTTC.

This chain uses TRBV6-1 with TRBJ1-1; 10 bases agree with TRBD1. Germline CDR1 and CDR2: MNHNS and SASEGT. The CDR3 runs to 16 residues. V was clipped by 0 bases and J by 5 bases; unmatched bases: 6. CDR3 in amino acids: CASSEARTGGGTEAFF. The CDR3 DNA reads TGTGCCAGCAGTGAAGCTAGGACAGGGGGGGGAACTGAAGCTTTCTTT.

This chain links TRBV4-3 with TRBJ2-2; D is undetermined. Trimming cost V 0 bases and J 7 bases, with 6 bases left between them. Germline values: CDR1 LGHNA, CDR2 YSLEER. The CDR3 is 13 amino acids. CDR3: CASSQDLDGELFF. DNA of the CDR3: TGCGCCAGCAGCCAAGATCTGGACGGGGAGCTGTTTTTT.

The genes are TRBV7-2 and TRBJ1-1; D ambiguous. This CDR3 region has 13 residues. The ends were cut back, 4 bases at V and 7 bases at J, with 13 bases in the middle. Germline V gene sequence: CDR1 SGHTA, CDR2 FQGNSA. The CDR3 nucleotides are TGTGCCAGCAGCTCGCCCATATCCATTGAAGCTTTCTTT. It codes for CASSSPISIEAFF.

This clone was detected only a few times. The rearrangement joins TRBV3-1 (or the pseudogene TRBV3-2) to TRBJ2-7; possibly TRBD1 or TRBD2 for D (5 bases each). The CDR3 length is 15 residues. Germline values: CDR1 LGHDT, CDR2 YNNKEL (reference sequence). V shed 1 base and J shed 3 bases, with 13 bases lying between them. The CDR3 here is CASSQAVTGLYEQYF. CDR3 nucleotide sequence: TGTGCCAGCAGCCAAGCAGTTACGGGGCTCTACGAGCAGTACTTC.

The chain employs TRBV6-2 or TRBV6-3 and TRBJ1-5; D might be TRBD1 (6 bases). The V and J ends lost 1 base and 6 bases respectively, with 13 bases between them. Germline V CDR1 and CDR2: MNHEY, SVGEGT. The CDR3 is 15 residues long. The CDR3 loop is CASSYWGGAGQPQHF. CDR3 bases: TGTGCCAGCAGTTACTGGGGGGGGGCAGGTCAGCCCCAGCATTTT.